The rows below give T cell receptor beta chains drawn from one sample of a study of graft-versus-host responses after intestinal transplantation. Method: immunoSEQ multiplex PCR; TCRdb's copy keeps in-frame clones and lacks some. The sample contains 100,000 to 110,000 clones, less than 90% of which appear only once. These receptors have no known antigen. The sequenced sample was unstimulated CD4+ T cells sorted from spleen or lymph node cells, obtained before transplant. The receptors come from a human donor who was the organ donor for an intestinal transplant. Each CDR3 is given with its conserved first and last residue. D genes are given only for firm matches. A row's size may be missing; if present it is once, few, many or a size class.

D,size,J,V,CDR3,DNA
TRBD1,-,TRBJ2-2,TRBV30,CAWSGDSRGELFF,TGTGCCTGGAGTGGGGACAGTCGCGGGGAGCTGTTTTTT
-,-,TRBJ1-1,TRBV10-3,CAIYRGANTEAFF,TGTGCCATCTACCGGGGGGCGAACACTGAAGCTTTCTTT
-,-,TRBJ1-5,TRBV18,CASSPPGTVNQPQHF,TGTGCCAGCTCACCACCTGGGACCGTCAATCAGCCCCAGCATTTT
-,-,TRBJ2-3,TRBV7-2,CASSSVVLTQYF,TGTGCCAGCAGCTCCGTCGTACTTACGCAGTATTTT
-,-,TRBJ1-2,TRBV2,CASSEVGREGVYGYTF,TGTGCCAGCAGTGAAGTGGGGAGGGAAGGGGTCTATGGCTACACCTTC
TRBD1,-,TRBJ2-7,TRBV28,CANQKTGDREQYF,TGTGCCAATCAGAAGACAGGGGATAGAGAGCAGTACTTC
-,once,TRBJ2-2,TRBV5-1,CASSLVQGWANTGELFF,TGCGCCAGCAGCTTGGTTCAGGGCTGGGCGAACACCGGGGAGCTGTTTTTT
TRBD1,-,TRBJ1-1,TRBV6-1,CASSEQGGNTEAFF,TGTGCCAGCAGTGAACAGGGGGGAAACACTGAAGCTTTCTTT
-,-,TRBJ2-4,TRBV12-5,CASSWGAKNIQYF,TGTGCTAGTAGCTGGGGGGCCAAAAACATTCAGTACTTC
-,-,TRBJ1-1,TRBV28,CASSLTTQRNTEAFF,TGTGCCAGCAGTTTAACTACGCAGAGGAACACTGAAGCTTTCTTT
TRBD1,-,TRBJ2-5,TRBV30,CAWSVGTGIETQYF,TGTGCCTGGAGTGTTGGGACAGGGATCGAGACCCAGTACTTC
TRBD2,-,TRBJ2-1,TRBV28,CASTSSRGVSYNEQFF,TGTGCCAGCACCTCTTCGCGGGGGGTCTCCTACAATGAGCAGTTCTTC
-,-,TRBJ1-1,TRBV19,CASSILGYRTEAFF,TGTGCCAGTAGTATTCTAGGGTATCGAACTGAAGCTTTCTTT
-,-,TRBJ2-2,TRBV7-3,CASSLTFVGGPGELFF,TGTGCCAGCAGCTTAACATTCGTCGGGGGGCCCGGGGAGCTGTTTTTT
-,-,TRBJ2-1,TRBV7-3,CASSLGRSGPDEQFF,TGTGCCAGCAGCCTGGGCCGCAGCGGCCCCGATGAGCAGTTCTTC
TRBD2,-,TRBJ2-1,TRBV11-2,CASSLAPGLGYDEQFF,TGTGCCAGCAGCTTAGCGCCGGGACTAGGTTACGATGAGCAGTTCTTC
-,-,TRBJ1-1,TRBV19,CASSQQRNTEAFF,TGTGCCAGTAGTCAACAGAGGAACACTGAAGCTTTCTTT
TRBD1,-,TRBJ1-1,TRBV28,CASSETGTGLRTEAFF,TGTGCCAGCAGCGAAACCGGGACAGGGTTGCGCACTGAAGCTTTCTTT
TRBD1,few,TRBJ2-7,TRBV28,CASSSDRAEQYF,TGTGCCAGCAGTTCGGACAGGGCTGAGCAGTACTTC
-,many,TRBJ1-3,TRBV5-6,CASSLARGAGNTIYF,TGTGCCAGCAGCTTGGCCCGGGGGGCTGGAAACACCATATATTTT
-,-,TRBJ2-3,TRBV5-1,CASSLSHPSTDTQYF,TGCGCCAGCAGCTTGTCGCACCCTAGCACAGATACGCAGTATTTT
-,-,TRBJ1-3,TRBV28,CASRGTTGNTIYF,TGTGCCAGCAGGGGAACGACGGGGAACACCATATATTTT
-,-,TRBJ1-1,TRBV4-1,CASSQPLVINTEAFF,TGCGCCAGCAGCCAACCGTTAGTGATCAACACTGAAGCTTTCTTT